This T cell receptor (beta chain) was retrieved from a study of cytomegalovirus exposure and HLA in healthy donors. With 60 Vbeta and 13 Jbeta primers, the PCR was carried out. In the original workflow: Later, tens of millions of unique TCR beta chains were counted in an analysis, and about 10 million of them were shared. Sequenced by immunoSEQ multiplex PCR; TCRdb stores in-frame clones only, minus some. V and J calls and clone size come straight from that table; D and trimming were deduced from the DNA. The sample records roughly 120,000 clones, 8% to 10% being singletons. Germline V gene sequence: CDR1 SEHNR, CDR2 FQNEAQ (reference sequence). The trim removed 5 bases at V and 3 bases at J, leaving 8 bases unmatched. There are 16 residues in the CDR3. Findings and caveats of the study: Sequencing had likely introduced a cluster of highly shared sequence variants as an artifact. According to a later analysis, donors in an Asian-associated ancestry cluster reportedly had fewer N-insertions than the approximately 720-donor mean. It was reported that the classifier diagnosed cytomegalovirus status with high specificity and sensitivity in both the original and validation cohorts.

Of note for this clone: No antigen is known for it.

The source material was PBMCs. This TCR derives from a man aged 25 to 40 in good health and CMV-seronegative. The chain employs TRBV7-9 and TRBJ2-7; TRBD2 matches 12 bases. This chain's CDR3 is CASSPRLAGDSYEQYF. CDR3 DNA: TGTGCCAGCAGCCCAAGACTAGCGGGAGATAGCTACGAGCAGTACTTC.